This T cell receptor beta chain came from a study of Graves' ophthalmopathy and Graves' hyperthyroidism. General study results and limits: Discriminating ophthalmopathy from stable hyperthyroidism, a 13-signature model attained a sensitivity of 85% to 90% and a specificity of approximately 77%. In blood appeared most of the expanded thyroid clonotypes whose frequency exceeded 0.001.

This CDR3 comprises 15 residues. Germline V gene lookup returns CDR1 MNHNS and CDR2 SASEGT. V shed 7 bases and J shed 6 bases, with 21 bases lying between them. For repertoire sequencing, the TCR beta CDR3 regions were amplified from RNA transcripts. After a first-round RT-PCR with HTBI primers, a second-round multiplex PCR was run. TCRdb called the multiplex PCR reads again in MiXCR, with one record for every CDR3 protein. The sample has 680,000 or so distinct CDR3 sequences; about 20% are singletons. About this clonotype itself: The antigen remains unidentified.

No progression to ophthalmopathy over 18 months defined stable hyperthyroidism. New diagnoses, under 2 months' duration, and ages 18 to 65 characterized the hyperthyroidism patients. The V call is TRBV6-1, the J call TRBJ1-2; the D gene is possibly TRBD1 (6 bases). The sequencing input was peripheral blood. The sequence was obtained from a woman aged 18-35 years with stable Graves' hyperthyroidism. Some clones in this sample may be carry-over from other donors' samples. The CDR3 spells CASTHRGAVVDGYTF. The CDR3 region has the DNA TGTGCCAGCACTCATCGGGGGGCGGTAGTCGATGGCTACACCTTC.